One sample yielded the 27 T cell receptor beta chains listed below, sequenced in a study of blood T cell repertoires in COVID-19. Profiled with immunoSEQ multiplex PCR; TCRdb holds only in-frame clones, not every one. The sample contains 250,000 to 300,000 clones, 70% to 90% of which appear only once. The source material was peripheral blood. The source of these receptors is a woman aged 25 to 39 who had recovered from COVID-19.

Here the CDR3 DNA reads TGCGCCAGCAGCTTAGCGGGAGCCACAGATACGCAGTATTTT. This encodes CASSLAGATDTQYF. The genes are TRBV5-1 and TRBJ2-3; the match to TRBD2 covers 8 bases. V lost 2 bases and J lost 2; bases outside the gene matches: 1. This CDR3 is 14 amino acids long. Germline CDR1 and CDR2: SGHRS and YFSETQ.

The J gene is TRBJ2-5, the V gene TRBV2, with D possibly matching TRBD2 (5 bases). Trimming took 6 bases from V and 5 from J, leaving 16 bases between them. Per germline, CDR1 SNHLY and CDR2 FYNNEI. The CDR3 loop spans 14 amino acids. The CDR3 region has the DNA TGTGCCAGCAGGATTCCGGGAAAGGGCGAGACCCAGTACTTC. It specifies CASRIPGKGETQYF.

Only one count was recorded for this clone. The rearrangement uses TRBV7-9 and TRBJ1-3; 11 positions match TRBD1. Germline lookup yields CDR1 SEHNR and CDR2 FQNEAQ (reference sequence). The trim removed 5 bases at V and 3 bases at J, leaving 9 bases unmatched. CDR3 length equals 17 residues. CDR3 DNA sequence: TGTGCCAGCAGCGCGGGACAGGGGGATGTTATTGGAAACACCATATATTTT. Its protein is CASSAGQGDVIGNTIYF.

On this clone: This sample includes further DNA sequences coding for the same CDR3. This chain connects TRBV6-5 to TRBJ1-5; D unresolved. V lost 0 bases and J 4 bases, leaving 10 bases between the germline ends. The CDR3 spans 15 residues. CDR1 and CDR2 from the germline V gene are MNHEY and SVGAGI. The CDR3 DNA is TGTGCCAGCAGTTACTCCGGGAATTCGAATCAGCCCCAGCATTTT. This encodes CASSYSGNSNQPQHF.

CDR3 coding DNA: TGTGCCAGCAGCGTACGGGCGACAGGGGACCCCGGGGAGCTGTTTTTT. Its protein product is CASSVRATGDPGELFF. This chain connects TRBV9 to TRBJ2-2; 8 nucleotides agree with TRBD1. J was trimmed by 6 bases and V by 1 base; bases with no gene match: 8. The germline gives CDR1 SGDLS, CDR2 YYNGEE. This CDR3 has 16 amino acids.

This sequence joins TRBV6-2 or TRBV6-3 and TRBJ2-7, with 10 bases fitting TRBD2. This CDR3 is built from 15 residues. V gave up 6 bases and J gave up 5 bases; unmatched junction bases: 10. The germline V gene has CDR1 MNHEY and CDR2 SVGEGT. The CDR3 loop is CASSEQRGGPDEQYF. CDR3 nucleotide sequence: TGTGCCAGCAGCGAACAGCGGGGGGGCCCAGACGAGCAGTACTTC.

The chain has TRBV15 and TRBJ1-5, with unresolved D. The ends were cut back, 5 bases at V and 1 base at J, with 12 bases in the middle. Germline V gene data show CDR1 as LNHNV and CDR2 as YYDKDF (reference sequence). CDR3 length: 15 residues. In nucleotides, the CDR3 is TGTGCCACCAGCGAGGGCACAGAGAGCAATCAGCCCCAGCATTTT. Its translation is CATSEGTESNQPQHF.

The gene calls are TRBV28 and TRBJ1-2; 7 bases agree with TRBD1. CDR3 length: 12 residues. The V and J ends lost 8 bases and 4 bases, in that order; junction bases with no gene match: 4. Germline CDR1 and CDR2: MDHEN and SYDVKM. The CDR3 loop reads CASVDRVYGYTF. In nucleotides, the CDR3 is TGTGCCAGCGTAGACAGGGTCTATGGCTACACCTTC.

The genes are TRBV2 and TRBJ2-1; D is possibly TRBD2 (7 bases). The V and J ends lost 5 bases and 3 bases respectively, with 17 bases between them. The length of the CDR3 is 16 residues. Germline assignment: CDR1 SNHLY and CDR2 FYNNEI. This CDR3 reads CASSNRGGELYNEQFF. CDR3 bases: TGTGCCAGCAGTAATAGGGGGGGAGAACTCTACAATGAGCAGTTCTTC. The full variable domain, rest sourced from reference TRBV2 and TRBJ2-1, is EPEVTQTPSHQVTQMGQEVILRCVPISNHLYFYWYRQILGQKVEFLVSFYNNEISEKSEIFDDQFSVERPDGSNFTLKIRSTKLEDSAMYFCASSNRGGELYNEQFFGPGTRLTVL.

V gene TRBV11-3 combines with J gene TRBJ2-7; TRBD1 matches 7 bases. The CDR3 has 15 amino acids. V shed 5 bases, J shed 2 bases, and the junction held 9 bases outside the gene matches. CDR1 and CDR2 from the germline V gene are SGHNT and YENEEA. CDR3 DNA sequence: TGTGCCAGCAGCACCGGGACAGCAACTCCCTACGAGCAGTACTTC. Protein: CASSTGTATPYEQYF.

This clone was seen a single time. The chain recombines TRBV5-1 with TRBJ2-7; possibly TRBD1 for D (5 bases). Trimming shortened V by 0 bases and J by 3 bases, and 7 bases separated the two germline ends. Germline loops: CDR1 SGHRS, CDR2 YFSETQ. The CDR3 contains 13 residues. For the CDR3, the DNA is TGCGCCAGCAGCTTGGTTCAGGGCTACGAGCAGTACTTC. Amino acids: CASSLVQGYEQYF.

By share, this clone counts as medium-sized. Other DNA sequences in the same sample also yield this CDR3. The genes are TRBV28 and TRBJ2-2, with TRBD2 as a possible D gene (5 bases). V lost 3 bases to trimming and J lost 4 bases, with 6 bases between them. The CDR3 is 13 residues long. Germline CDR1 MDHEN, CDR2 SYDVKM. The CDR3 DNA reads as TGTGCCAGCAGTTTCCGGGGCACCGGGGAGCTGTTTTTT. Translation: CASSFRGTGELFF.

The V and J genes are TRBV28 and TRBJ2-2; 8 nucleotides line up with TRBD1. CDR1 and CDR2 from the germline V gene are MDHEN and SYDVKM. Germline trimming cut 4 bases from V and 8 bases from J; bases unmatched to any gene: 12. CDR3 length: 16 residues. The CDR3 nucleotides read TGTGCCAGCAGTTCGGGGTCGACAGGGGTTAGGGGGGAGCTGTTTTTT. Its translation is CASSSGSTGVRGELFF.

This clone appeared once. The chain employs TRBV28 and TRBJ1-2; D is undetermined. Trimming stripped 8 bases from V and 5 bases from J, with 15 bases between. This CDR3 is 13 amino acids long. In germline, CDR1 is MDHEN, CDR2 SYDVKM. CDR3: CASVGERLYGYTF. In DNA form, the CDR3 reads TGTGCCAGCGTCGGGGAACGGTTGTATGGCTACACCTTC.

The CDR3 nucleotides are TGTGCCAGCAGCCAAGACGAAATGACTAGCGGGGGGATCTCCTACGAGCAGTACTTC. Residues: CASSQDEMTSGGISYEQYF. The rearrangement links TRBV3-1 (or the pseudogene TRBV3-2) to TRBJ2-7, with 13 bases that match TRBD2. With 0 bases clipped from V and 0 bases from J, the junction kept 8 bases outside the gene matches. Germline CDR1 and CDR2: LGHDT and YNNKEL (reference sequence). This CDR3 is built from 19 residues.

The chain has TRBV2 and TRBJ1-5, with D possibly being TRBD1 (6 bases). This CDR3 comprises 15 residues. Trimming took 4 bases from V and 7 from J, leaving 17 bases between them. Germline V gene lookup returns CDR1 SNHLY and CDR2 FYNNEI. CDR3 nucleotide sequence: TGTGCCAGCAGTGTAGTTAGGCAGGGGAGACAGCCCCAGCATTTT. This sequence encodes CASSVVRQGRQPQHF.

The rearrangement joins TRBV5-6 to TRBJ2-1; 7 nucleotides line up with TRBD1. The CDR3 is 15 amino acids. V lost 4 bases, J lost 2 bases, and 6 bases stayed unmatched. The V gene's germline CDR1 is SGHDT and CDR2 YYEEEE. The chain's CDR3 is CASSRLDRAYNEQFF. CDR3 in DNA: TGTGCCAGCAGCCGGCTCGACAGGGCCTACAATGAGCAGTTCTTC.

In this sample, this clone turned up a few times. The rearrangement uses TRBV10-2 and TRBJ1-1; D is ambiguous. V was trimmed by 7 bases and J by 1 base, leaving 7 bases between them. The CDR3 sequence is 12 residues long. Germline V gene lookup returns CDR1 WSHSY and CDR2 SAAADI. The CDR3 bases are TGCGCCAGCACGGCGGCGAACACTGAAGCTTTCTTT. Protein product: CASTAANTEAFF.

The chain joins TRBV7-3 to TRBJ1-6; possibly TRBD1 for D (5 bases). Per the germline V gene, CDR1 is SGHTA and CDR2 is FQGTGA. The CDR3 is 13 residues long. V was cut by 2 bases and J by 6 bases, with 5 bases left in between. The CDR3 loop is CASSLGANSPLHF. CDR3 nucleotides: TGTGCCAGCAGCTTAGGGGCTAATTCACCCCTCCACTTT.

The chain carries TRBV5-6 and TRBJ2-7; D is ambiguous. This CDR3 spans 13 amino acids. The germline V gene encodes CDR1 SGHDT and CDR2 YYEEEE. The V gene lost 1 base and the J gene lost 5 bases, with 10 bases spanning the gap. The CDR3 spells CASSLWQNDEQYF. CDR3 nucleotide sequence: TGTGCCAGCAGCTTGTGGCAGAACGACGAGCAGTACTTC.

This chain connects TRBV7-9 to TRBJ2-7; no clear D. Germline CDR1 is SEHNR and CDR2 is FQNEAQ (reference sequence). The CDR3 runs 11 residues. Trimming cost V 5 bases and J 2 bases, with 4 bases left between them. DNA for the CDR3: TGTGCCAGCAGCCCCGCCTACGAGCAGTACTTC. Its translation is CASSPAYEQYF.

The rearrangement uses TRBV21-1 and TRBJ1-5; the table calls TRBD1, which could not be checked here. TRBV21-1 is deemed a pseudogene. The CDR3 sequence is 15 residues long. The CDR3 region has the DNA TGTGCCAGCAGCAAGAGAAGACAGGGAAATCAGCCCCAGCATTTT. Protein: CASSKRRQGNQPQHF.

The genes are TRBV6-2 or TRBV6-3 and TRBJ2-7, with 7 bases identical to TRBD1. V trimming: 6 bases; J trimming: 0 bases; junction bases outside the gene matches: 8. The CDR3 has 15 amino acids. The V gene's germline CDR1 is MNHEY and CDR2 SVGEGT. CDR3 loop: CASSPLRDSSYEQYF. The CDR3 region has the DNA TGTGCCAGCAGCCCTCTTCGGGACAGCTCCTACGAGCAGTACTTC.

The rearrangement joins TRBV10-3 to TRBJ2-1, with D maybe TRBD1 (5 bases). V was trimmed by 3 bases and J by 10 bases, leaving 10 bases between them. The germline V gene has CDR1 ENHRY and CDR2 SYGVKD. This CDR3 region has 12 residues. CDR3 DNA sequence: TGTGCCATCAGTGAAACAGGCCAAGAGCAGTTCTTC. Amino acids: CAISETGQEQFF.

The chain joins TRBV5-4 to TRBJ2-1; D gene ambiguous. With 3 bases removed from V and 10 bases from J, the gap between germline ends came to 17 bases. The germline V gene has CDR1 SGHNT and CDR2 YYREEE (reference sequence). There are 14 residues in the CDR3. This CDR3 is CASSSLGPTMEQFF. CDR3 sequence (DNA): TGTGCCAGCAGCTCCCTTGGCCCGACAATGGAGCAGTTCTTC.

J is TRBJ2-5 and V is TRBV30, with 11 bases matching TRBD2. The CDR3 contains 15 residues. Trimming at V came to 4 bases and at J to 4 bases, leaving 8 bases not matched to a gene. The germline V gene encodes CDR1 GTSNPN and CDR2 SVGIG (reference sequence). The CDR3 DNA sequence: TGTGCCTGGAACACCCGACTAGCGGGGACAGAGACCCAGTACTTC. This codes for CAWNTRLAGTETQYF.

V usage is TRBV4-3 and J usage is TRBJ2-2; 7 bases agree with TRBD1. Germline-derived CDR1 and CDR2 are LGHNA and YSLEER. Trimming cost V 4 bases and J 2 bases; bases outside gene matches: 7. CDR3 size: 16 residues. The CDR3 DNA sequence: TGCGCCAGCAGCCGTGGACGACAGGGAAACACCGGGGAGCTGTTTTTT. It specifies CASSRGRQGNTGELFF.